Below, 30 T cell receptor beta chains from the same sample are listed, as sequenced in a study of cytomegalovirus exposure and HLA in healthy donors. In the PCR, 60 Vbeta and 13 Jbeta primers were used. Method: immunoSEQ multiplex PCR; TCRdb's copy keeps in-frame clones and lacks some. The table counts around 77,000 clones; roughly an eighth lies in the top ten. Sequenced input: PBMCs. The source is a man in his fifties or sixties in good health and CMV-seropositive.

The chain's CDR3 is CASSLGAGVNTEAFF. For the CDR3, the DNA is TGCGCCAGCAGCCTGGGGGCAGGGGTGAACACTGAAGCTTTCTTT. V gene TRBV5-1 combines with J gene TRBJ1-1; perhaps TRBD1 as D (6 bases). V was trimmed by 4 bases and J by 0 bases, leaving 13 bases between them. Germline V gene sequence: CDR1 SGHRS, CDR2 YFSETQ. The CDR3 spans 15 residues.

The chain joins TRBV19 to TRBJ1-2; 7 nucleotides match TRBD1. V lost 7 bases and J lost 0; bases outside the gene matches: 8. CDR3 length: 15 residues. Germline lookup yields CDR1 LNHDA and CDR2 SQIVND (reference sequence). The CDR3 protein is CASNPTGDANYGYTF. As DNA, the CDR3 is TGTGCCAGTAATCCCACAGGGGACGCTAACTATGGCTACACCTTC.

The chain uses TRBV4-2 and TRBJ2-2; 9 nucleotides agree with TRBD1. The length of the CDR3 is 19 residues. V lost 1 base to trimming and J lost 4 bases; unmatched junction nucleotides: 13. The germline V gene encodes CDR1 LGHNA and CDR2 YNFKEQ. This CDR3 reads CASSQARDRAILVTGELFF. The CDR3 nucleotides read TGTGCCAGCAGCCAAGCCCGGGACAGGGCAATACTGGTCACCGGGGAGCTGTTTTTT.

The V and J genes are TRBV4-1 and TRBJ2-1; TRBD2 aligns across 11 bases. CDR1 and CDR2 (germline): MGHRA, YSYEKL. The CDR3 covers 15 residues. V trimming: 0 bases; J trimming: 10 bases; junction bases outside the gene matches: 5. DNA of the CDR3: TGCGCCAGCAGCCAAGAACGGCTAGCGGGAGGAGAGCAGTTCTTC. It specifies CASSQERLAGGEQFF.

The rearrangement links TRBV18 to TRBJ2-3; 10 bases map to TRBD2. The V gene end was trimmed by 10 bases and the J gene end by 6 bases; junction bases not matched to a gene: 10. Per germline, CDR1 KGHSH and CDR2 LQKENI. The CDR3 is 14 residues long. For the CDR3, the DNA is TGTGCCACCAGTCGGACTAGCGGAAGGGATACGCAGTATTTT. It encodes CATSRTSGRDTQYF.

V usage is TRBV28 and J usage is TRBJ2-1, with 10 bases aligning to TRBD2. With 3 bases clipped from V and 8 bases from J, the junction kept 10 bases outside the gene matches. The CDR3 is 16 amino acids. Germline V lookup: CDR1 MDHEN, CDR2 SYDVKM. CDR3 nucleotides: TGTGCCAGCAGTTTTTATAGGCTAGCGGGAGAGGATGAGCAGTTCTTC. Translated, it gives CASSFYRLAGEDEQFF.

The chain joins TRBV4-1 to TRBJ1-2; D remains unclear. The length of the CDR3 is 16 residues. V lost 0 bases and J 7 bases, leaving 18 bases between the germline ends. Per the germline V gene, CDR1 is MGHRA and CDR2 is YSYEKL. In nucleotides, the CDR3 is TGCGCCAGCAGCCAAGAGGTTAATGGGAGGGAGGGTGGCTACACCTTC. Translating it yields CASSQEVNGREGGYTF.

This chain links TRBV6-1 with TRBJ2-3; possible D gene TRBD1, 6 bases. The CDR3 consists of 16 residues. V lost 1 base, J lost 0 bases, and 11 bases lay in between. Germline lookup yields CDR1 MNHNS and CDR2 SASEGT. The CDR3 loop reads CASSEGRGSSTDTQYF. The CDR3 bases are TGTGCCAGCAGTGAAGGTAGGGGGAGCAGCACAGATACGCAGTATTTT.

J is TRBJ2-1 and V is TRBV11-2, with D hard to call. Germline-derived CDR1 and CDR2 are SGHAT and FQNNGV. Trimming shortened V by 3 bases and J by 0 bases, and 9 bases separated the two germline ends. The CDR3 runs to 15 residues. CDR3 bases: TGTGCCAGCAGCTTTACGACTCTCTCCTACAATGAGCAGTTCTTC. Translated, it gives CASSFTTLSYNEQFF.

V gene TRBV29-1 combines with J gene TRBJ1-1; 11 bases line up with TRBD1. Germline values: CDR1 SQVTM, CDR2 ANQGSEA. This CDR3 has 12 amino acids. V trimming: 5 bases; J trimming: 7 bases; junction bases outside the gene matches: 3. CDR3 protein: CSVWTGGNEAFF. Written as DNA, the CDR3 is TGCAGCGTTTGGACAGGGGGCAATGAAGCTTTCTTT.

The chain carries TRBV5-6 and TRBJ1-1; TRBD1 matches 10 bases. V shed 4 bases and J 4 bases; nucleotides not matched to a gene: 1. From germline, CDR1 is SGHDT and CDR2 YYEEEE. CDR3 length: 13 residues. Here the CDR3 reads CASSRTGGTEAFF. Here the CDR3 DNA reads TGTGCCAGCAGCCGGACAGGGGGCACTGAAGCTTTCTTT.

J is TRBJ2-7 and V is TRBV2, with 8 positions matching TRBD1. Germline lookup yields CDR1 SNHLY and CDR2 FYNNEI. The length of the CDR3 is 15 residues. J was trimmed by 4 bases and V by 3 bases; bases with no gene match: 8. The CDR3 loop reads CASSETGARGYEQYF. The CDR3, as DNA: TGTGCCAGCAGTGAGACAGGGGCCCGAGGATACGAGCAGTACTTC.

CDR3 sequence: CASSALLASGYNEQFF. In DNA, the CDR3 is TGTGCCAGCAGTGCTCTCCTGGCTAGCGGTTACAATGAGCAGTTCTTC. J is TRBJ2-1 and V is TRBV6-4; 7 bases line up with TRBD2. This CDR3 comprises 16 residues. Germline V gene data show CDR1 as MRHNA and CDR2 as SNTAGT. J gave up 4 bases and V 4 bases, and 10 bases lay outside the gene matches.

The rearrangement links TRBV19 to TRBJ1-5; no reliable D call. This CDR3 has 14 residues. Trimming removed 0 bases from V and 6 bases from J, with 9 bases in between. The V gene's germline CDR1 is LNHDA and CDR2 SQIVND (reference sequence). The CDR3: CASSIEEAGQPQHF. In DNA, the CDR3 is TGTGCCAGTAGTATAGAAGAGGCTGGTCAGCCCCAGCATTTT.

The V gene is TRBV28, the J gene TRBJ1-1; 10 nucleotides agree with TRBD1. V shed 6 bases, J shed 4 bases, and the junction held 8 bases outside the gene matches. Germline loops: CDR1 MDHEN, CDR2 SYDVKM. The CDR3 covers 15 residues. This CDR3 reads CASSDPDRGPTEAFF. CDR3 DNA sequence: TGTGCCAGCAGCGACCCAGACAGGGGGCCCACTGAAGCTTTCTTT.

The chain joins TRBV7-9 to TRBJ2-7, with 11 bases that match TRBD2. CDR3 size: 15 residues. With V trimmed by 1 base and J by 3 bases, 2 bases remained unmatched. Per the germline V gene, CDR1 is SEHNR and CDR2 is FQNEAQ (reference sequence). For the CDR3, the DNA is TGTGCCAGCAGCTTAGGACTAGCGGGAATCTACGAGCAGTACTTC. Translation: CASSLGLAGIYEQYF. The whole variable domain, filled in from reference TRBV7-9 and TRBJ2-7, reads DTGVSQNPRHKITKRGQNVTFRCDPISEHNRLYWYRQTLGQGPEFLTYFQNEAQLEKSRLLSDRFSAERPKGSFSTLEIQRTEQGDSAMYLCASSLGLAGIYEQYFGPGTRLTVT.

This rearrangement joins TRBV4-1 to TRBJ2-2; 7 nucleotides agree with TRBD1. Germline trimming cut 4 bases from V and 4 bases from J; bases unmatched to any gene: 3. Germline V gives CDR1 MGHRA, CDR2 YSYEKL. This CDR3 is 14 amino acids long. CDR3 coding DNA: TGCGCCAGCAGCCCAGGGGGTACCACCGGGGAGCTGTTTTTT. Protein product: CASSPGGTTGELFF.

The V call is TRBV5-5, the J call TRBJ1-5; D might be TRBD1 (6 bases). Per the germline V gene, CDR1 is SGHKS and CDR2 is YYEKEE (reference sequence). V shed 4 bases and J shed 2 bases, with 19 bases lying between them. The CDR3 runs 17 residues. The CDR3 loop is CASSPRPGEGGNQPQHF. The CDR3 DNA is TGTGCCAGCAGCCCCCGACCCGGAGAGGGGGGCAATCAGCCCCAGCATTTT.

CDR3 region: CASSQEGTATNEKLFF. CDR3 nucleotides: TGCGCCAGCAGCCAAGAAGGGACAGCAACTAATGAAAAACTGTTTTTT. The V call is TRBV4-1, the J call TRBJ1-4; 7 bases agree with TRBD1. The CDR3 consists of 16 residues. Germline loops: CDR1 MGHRA, CDR2 YSYEKL. V gave up 0 bases and J gave up 0 bases; unmatched junction bases: 1.

The chain combines TRBV19 with TRBJ2-1; 10 nucleotides line up with TRBD2. Germline V gene sequence: CDR1 LNHDA, CDR2 SQIVND (reference sequence). The ends lost 7 bases at V and 6 bases at J; junction bases unmatched: 9. This CDR3 is built from 15 residues. The CDR3, as DNA: TGTGCCAGTACCATGACTAGCGGGCCCTTCAATGAGCAGTTCTTC. This translates into CASTMTSGPFNEQFF.

The chain links TRBV9 to TRBJ2-5; D is perhaps TRBD2 (6 bases). In germline, CDR1 is SGDLS, CDR2 YYNGEE. V lost 3 bases to trimming and J lost 3 bases, with 9 bases between them. This CDR3 is 13 amino acids long. Here the CDR3 reads CASSGGEKETQYF. In DNA, the CDR3 is TGTGCCAGCAGCGGGGGGGAAAAAGAGACCCAGTACTTC.

The J gene is TRBJ2-1, the V gene TRBV27; TRBD2 matches 15 bases. The CDR3 contains 20 residues. CDR1 is MNHEY and CDR2 is SMNVEV in the germline V gene (reference sequence). V trimming: 5 bases; J trimming: 0 bases; junction bases outside the gene matches: 11. CDR3 nucleotides: TGTGCCAGCAGTCCCCTGGGACTAGCGGGGGGCCTCAGCTCCTACAATGAGCAGTTCTTC. Translating gives CASSPLGLAGGLSSYNEQFF.

V is TRBV4-1 and J is TRBJ2-7; 10 nucleotides align to TRBD1. The junction had 3 bases not matched to a gene; V was cut back by 3 bases and J by 1 base. The CDR3 has 15 amino acids. Germline CDR1 reads MGHRA; CDR2 reads YSYEKL. CDR3 DNA sequence: TGCGCCAGCAGCCACGGGACAGGGGTATCCTACGAGCAGTACGTC. Protein sequence: CASSHGTGVSYEQYV.

The chain has TRBV5-1 and TRBJ1-4; the D gene is possibly TRBD1 (6 bases). The germline CDR1 and CDR2 sequences are SGHRS and YFSETQ. Trimming left V 5 bases short and J 5 bases short, with 13 bases between. The CDR3 loop spans 14 amino acids. The CDR3, as DNA: TGCGCCAGCAGAGGGGGTTCGGGGAATGAAAAACTGTTTTTT. Translation gives CASRGGSGNEKLFF.

The V call is TRBV7-2, the J call TRBJ1-6, with 10 bases identical to TRBD1. The CDR3 sequence is 15 residues long. Germline V gene lookup returns CDR1 SGHTA and CDR2 FQGNSA. V gave up 6 bases and J gave up 9 bases; unmatched junction bases: 8. CDR3: CASRLGDRGGSPLHF. CDR3 coding DNA: TGTGCCAGCAGGCTGGGGGACAGGGGTGGTTCACCCCTCCACTTT.

The chain is built from TRBV7-9 and TRBJ1-2; perhaps TRBD1 as D (5 bases). Trimming took off 5 bases at V and 3 bases at J, with 10 bases between the two ends. Germline CDR1 and CDR2: SEHNR and FQNEAQ (reference sequence). The CDR3 length is 13 residues. Written as DNA, the CDR3 is TGTGCCAGCAGCCTAGGGGACTACTATGGCTACACCTTC. Its translation is CASSLGDYYGYTF.

The chain employs TRBV5-8 and TRBJ1-5; 7 nucleotides line up with TRBD1. Losses at the gene ends were 0 bases for V and 5 bases for J; bases not matched to a gene: 11. The CDR3 is 17 residues long. Germline V gene data show CDR1 as SGHTS and CDR2 as YDEGEE. Written as DNA, the CDR3 is TGTGCCAGCAGCTTGGATATCTCAGGGGGTGGTGATCAGCCCCAGCATTTT. Encoded protein: CASSLDISGGGDQPQHF.

The rearrangement uses TRBV6-5 and TRBJ2-3; 10 positions match TRBD1. This CDR3 is 16 amino acids long. Germline V gene sequence: CDR1 MNHEY, CDR2 SVGAGI. V dropped 2 bases and J dropped 6; count of bases not matched to a gene: 8. CDR3 loop: CASSYDRDRGPDTQYF. For the CDR3, the DNA is TGTGCCAGCAGTTACGATCGGGACAGGGGACCCGATACGCAGTATTTT.

The chain couples TRBV7-8 to TRBJ1-2; 8 bases fit TRBD1. Trimming took 4 bases from V and 6 from J; bases not matched to a gene: 7. The CDR3 is made up of 14 amino acids. The germline CDR1 and CDR2 sequences are SGHVS and FQNEAQ. The CDR3 loop reads CASSSQGVSDGYTF. The CDR3 region has the DNA TGTGCCAGCAGCTCACAGGGGGTTTCGGATGGCTACACCTTC. The entire variable domain, with the rest obtained from reference TRBV7-8 and TRBJ1-2, is as follows: GAGVSQSPRYKVAKRGQDVALRCDPISGHVSLFWYQQALGQGPEFLTYFQNEAQLDKSGLPSDRFFAERPEGSVSTLKIQRTQQEDSAVYLCASSSQGVSDGYTFGSGTRLTVV.

The V and J genes are TRBV11-2 and TRBJ1-4; D gene unclear. Germline CDR1 is SGHAT and CDR2 is FQNNGV. The V and J ends lost 5 bases and 5 bases respectively, with 15 bases between them. The CDR3 sequence is 15 residues long. CDR3 bases: TGTGCCAGCAGCCCCGAGACTGGGAGGAATGAAAAACTGTTTTTT. It codes for CASSPETGRNEKLFF.